The clone carrying this T cell receptor (beta chain) was seen repeatedly, ten times or more. This sample's RNA came from whole unsorted tissue. These data come from a study of tumor and adjacent non-tumor tissue in lung cancer. TCRbeta libraries were built with three rounds of nested PCR, modified from ARM-PCR. One entry per CDR3 protein results from TCRdb running MiXCR on the multiplex PCR reads. Of 85,000 to 100,000 distinct CDR3 sequences in the sample, approximately 65% were seen once. The CDR3 is 15 amino acids. Trimming stripped 0 bases from V and 4 bases from J, with 13 bases between. Germline-derived CDR1 and CDR2 are SGHDT and YYEEEE.

The specimen sequenced was lung tumor tissue. The sequence came from a man between 60 and 70 years old with non-small cell lung cancer. The chain recombines TRBV5-6 with TRBJ2-5, with D possibly TRBD2 on 5 matching bases. The DNA of the CDR3 is TGTGCCAGCAGCTTGGCCACCGGGGTTGGAGAGACCCAGTACTTC. It translates to CASSLATGVGETQYF.